This entry lists 23 T cell receptor beta chains sequenced from one sample in a study of shared clonotypes between healthy human individuals. The assay was immunoSEQ multiplex PCR, and TCRdb's table has in-frame clones only and misses some. The table shows under 2.5 million clones, with roughly 92% occurring only once. Specimen: naive CD4+ T cells from PBMCs. The sample's subset: CD45RA+ positively selected. These receptors were taken from a man younger than 35 in good health. Some clones in this sample may be carry-over from other donors' samples.

The J gene is TRBJ2-7, the V gene TRBV6-6, with 7 bases lining up with TRBD1. The CDR3 spans 13 residues. The J segment lost 3 bases and the V segment lost 7 bases, leaving 6 bases of the junction unmatched. Germline V lookup: CDR1 MNHNY, CDR2 SVGAGI (reference sequence). The CDR3 reads CASKGNRGYEQYF. DNA of the CDR3: TGTGCCAGCAAAGGGAACAGGGGCTACGAGCAGTACTTC.

The V call is TRBV10-3, the J call TRBJ1-4; possible D gene TRBD1, 6 bases. Per germline, CDR1 ENHRY and CDR2 SYGVKD. The CDR3 totals 15 residues. V lost 3 bases and J 6 bases, leaving 14 bases between the germline ends. CDR3 protein: CAISDARGAYEKLFF. The CDR3 DNA reads as TGTGCCATCAGTGACGCCCGGGGGGCTTATGAAAAACTGTTTTTT.

The chain recombines TRBV12-5 with TRBJ2-1; 7 nucleotides line up with TRBD2. J lost 4 bases, V lost 7 bases, and 4 bases had no gene match. The length of the CDR3 is 13 residues. Germline V CDR1 and CDR2: LGHNT, FRNRAP. CDR3 in DNA: TGTGCTAGTGCACCCGGGAGGTACAATGAGCAGTTCTTC. This codes for CASAPGRYNEQFF.

To note about this clone: The same CDR3 is also encoded by other DNA sequences in this sample. The J gene is TRBJ1-3, the V gene TRBV30, with a possible D match to TRBD1 (5 bases). V was cut by 2 bases and J by 0 bases, with 8 bases left in between. This CDR3 is built from 14 residues. Germline V gene lookup returns CDR1 GTSNPN and CDR2 SVGIG (reference sequence). In nucleotides, the CDR3 is TGTGCCTGGAGTCCGGGGGACTCTGGAAACACCATATATTTT. The encoded protein is CAWSPGDSGNTIYF.

The chain uses TRBV5-6 and TRBJ2-1, with D possibly being TRBD1 (5 bases). This CDR3 is 14 amino acids long. CDR1 SGHDT and CDR2 YYEEEE come from the germline V gene. V lost 5 bases to trimming and J lost 4 bases, with 13 bases between them. The CDR3: CASSRDSQYNEQFF. In DNA, the CDR3 is TGTGCCAGCAGTCGCGACAGTCAGTACAATGAGCAGTTCTTC.

The chain has TRBV9 and TRBJ2-3; 8 bases map to TRBD2. The CDR3 extends over 15 amino acids. Per the germline V gene, CDR1 is SGDLS and CDR2 is YYNGEE. Trimming at V came to 0 bases and at J to 3 bases, leaving 3 bases not matched to a gene. The DNA for the CDR3 is TGTGCCAGCAGCGTAGCGGGAGGGCAGACAGATACGCAGTATTTT. Residues: CASSVAGGQTDTQYF.

This sequence joins TRBV29-1 and TRBJ2-2, with 8 bases aligning to TRBD1. The CDR3 totals 16 residues. V dropped 4 bases and J dropped 5; count of bases not matched to a gene: 12. Germline V gene data show CDR1 as SQVTM and CDR2 as ANQGSEA. The CDR3 bases are TGCAGCGTTGTGAAGCCCACAGGGGGTTTTACCGGGGAGCTGTTTTTT. Translating it yields CSVVKPTGGFTGELFF.

This clone occurred a few times. The chain is built from TRBV4-1 and TRBJ1-4; D gene uncertain. Germline V lookup: CDR1 MGHRA, CDR2 YSYEKL. The ends were cut back, 1 base at V and 8 bases at J, with 8 bases in the middle. The CDR3 totals 13 residues. The CDR3 reads CASSQGPQEKLFF. The CDR3 DNA follows: TGCGCCAGCAGCCAAGGACCTCAGGAAAAACTGTTTTTT.

The chain joins TRBV5-1 to TRBJ1-5; D is possibly TRBD1 (5 bases). Germline CDR1 SGHRS, CDR2 YFSETQ. CDR3 length: 14 residues. Trimming took 0 bases from V and 7 from J, leaving 11 bases between them. CDR3: CASSLGEGLQPQHF. CDR3 coding DNA: TGCGCCAGCAGCTTGGGTGAGGGGCTCCAGCCCCAGCATTTT.

The J gene is TRBJ1-2, the V gene TRBV28, with 8 bases aligning to TRBD1. This CDR3 has 17 amino acids. CDR1 and CDR2 from the germline V gene are MDHEN and SYDVKM. V lost 3 bases to trimming and J lost 7 bases; unmatched junction nucleotides: 16. DNA for the CDR3: TGTGCCAGCAGTTTTATAGGCCCAGGGACAGGCCAGGGTGGCTACACCTTC. It codes for CASSFIGPGTGQGGYTF.

This chain connects TRBV28 to TRBJ2-7, with D possibly TRBD2 on 6 matching bases. Germline V lookup: CDR1 MDHEN, CDR2 SYDVKM. Trimming left V 6 bases short and J 1 base short, with 16 bases between. This CDR3 region has 15 residues. CDR3 protein: CASRASGALSYEQYF. The CDR3 region has the DNA TGTGCCAGCAGGGCATCGGGAGCTCTATCCTACGAGCAGTACTTC.

The rearrangement links TRBV7-2 to TRBJ1-4; D is unresolved. The CDR3 is 11 residues long. V was trimmed by 3 bases and J by 12 bases, leaving 8 bases between them. CDR1 is SGHTA and CDR2 is FQGNSA in the germline V gene. CDR3 in amino acids: CASSFRNELFF. As DNA, the CDR3 is TGTGCCAGCAGCTTCAGAAACGAACTGTTTTTT. Drawing the rest from reference TRBV7-2 and TRBJ1-4, the complete variable domain is GAGVSQSPSNKVTEKGKDVELRCDPISGHTALYWYRQSLGQGLEFLIYFQGNSAPDKSGLPSDRFSAERTGGSVSTLTIQRTQQEDSAVYLCASSFRNELFFGSGTQLSVL.

This chain joins TRBV11-3 and TRBJ2-5, with D tentatively TRBD1 (5 bases). CDR1 is SGHNT and CDR2 is YENEEA in the germline V gene. The CDR3 has 14 amino acids. Trimming left V 5 bases short and J 3 bases short, with 13 bases between. CDR3 in amino acids: CASSLRAGKETQYF. CDR3 bases: TGTGCCAGCAGCCTAAGGGCAGGGAAAGAGACCCAGTACTTC.

This sequence joins TRBV29-1 and TRBJ2-5; 9 bases are a match to TRBD1. V lost 8 bases to trimming and J lost 4 bases; unmatched junction nucleotides: 8. This CDR3 is built from 13 residues. CDR1 is SQVTM and CDR2 is ANQGSEA in the germline V gene. CDR3 sequence reads: CSHPRTGVETQYF. The CDR3 DNA sequence: TGCAGCCATCCCCGGACAGGGGTAGAGACCCAGTACTTC.

This chain joins TRBV6-1 and TRBJ1-5; D is ambiguous. V was cut by 7 bases and J by 0 bases, with 13 bases left in between. Germline lookup yields CDR1 MNHNS and CDR2 SASEGT. The CDR3 covers 15 residues. The DNA for the CDR3 is TGTGCCAGCAAGGCCTATGTTTATAGCAATCAGCCCCAGCATTTT. Translated: CASKAYVYSNQPQHF.

This chain links TRBV2 with TRBJ1-2; D is undetermined. CDR3 length: 14 amino acids. The V gene's germline CDR1 is SNHLY and CDR2 FYNNEI. V lost 4 bases and J 5 bases, leaving 14 bases between the germline ends. The CDR3 coding sequence is TGTGCCAGCAGTGTGGAGGTAGAGGAGTATGGCTACACCTTC. This codes for CASSVEVEEYGYTF.

This clone is a singleton in its sample. This chain connects TRBV6-5 to TRBJ2-7; 9 bases match TRBD1. This CDR3 has 13 residues. Germline CDR1 is MNHEY and CDR2 is SVGAGI. With V trimmed by 6 bases and J by 5 bases, 5 bases remained unmatched. As DNA, the CDR3 is TGTGCCAGCAGAGGACAGGGGTCCCACGAGCAGTACTTC. This sequence encodes CASRGQGSHEQYF.

This clone has more than one count but fewer than ten. The chain carries TRBV5-4 and TRBJ1-1; a possible D gene is TRBD1 (6 bases). This CDR3 contains 16 residues. V was cut by 0 bases and J by 1 base, with 13 bases left in between. From germline, CDR1 is SGHNT and CDR2 YYREEE (reference sequence). CDR3 region: CASSLASVTGNTEAFF. CDR3 coding DNA: TGTGCCAGCAGCTTGGCGTCTGTGACAGGGAACACTGAAGCTTTCTTT.

The chain links TRBV30 to TRBJ2-7; tentatively, D is TRBD1 or TRBD2 (5 bases each). Germline values: CDR1 GTSNPN, CDR2 SVGIG (reference sequence). Trimming took off 2 bases at V and 1 base at J, with 12 bases between the two ends. The CDR3 runs 14 residues. The CDR3 DNA follows: TGTGCCTGGAGTCCGATCTGGGGGTCCTACGAGCAGTACTTC. This codes for CAWSPIWGSYEQYF.

The chain carries TRBV29-1 and TRBJ2-1, with no clear D. Trimming left V 4 bases short and J 9 bases short, with 16 bases between. The CDR3 has 13 amino acids. CDR1 is SQVTM, CDR2 ANQGSEA, per germline. This chain's CDR3 is CSVVRLLQPEQFF. Written as DNA, the CDR3 is TGCAGCGTTGTGAGGCTTCTACAACCTGAGCAGTTCTTC.

The CDR3 DNA reads TGTGCCAGCAAACAGGAGTACACCGGGGAGCTGTTTTTT. It codes for CASKQEYTGELFF. The gene calls are TRBV6-5 and TRBJ2-2, with D possibly matching TRBD1 (5 bases). Germline loops: CDR1 MNHEY, CDR2 SVGAGI. Trimming took 7 bases from V and 3 from J, leaving 9 bases between them. The CDR3 sequence is 13 residues long.

The chain couples TRBV27 to TRBJ2-7; 10 nucleotides match TRBD1. Germline V gene sequence: CDR1 MNHEY, CDR2 SMNVEV (reference sequence). V was pared by 3 bases and J by 4 bases, with 6 bases of the junction left unmatched. The CDR3 covers 15 residues. The CDR3 nucleotides read TGTGCCAGCAGTTTTTCGGGGACAGGGGAATACGAGCAGTACTTC. It specifies CASSFSGTGEYEQYF.

Turning to this clone: This sample also contains other DNA sequences that code for the same CDR3. This chain connects TRBV5-1 to TRBJ2-2, with 10 bases identical to TRBD2. V shed 8 bases, J shed 2 bases, and the junction held 3 bases outside the gene matches. The CDR3 consists of 14 residues. CDR1 SGHRS and CDR2 YFSETQ come from the germline V gene. The CDR3 nucleotides read TGCGCCAGTCGGACTAGCGGAAACACCGGGGAGCTGTTTTTT. This encodes CASRTSGNTGELFF.